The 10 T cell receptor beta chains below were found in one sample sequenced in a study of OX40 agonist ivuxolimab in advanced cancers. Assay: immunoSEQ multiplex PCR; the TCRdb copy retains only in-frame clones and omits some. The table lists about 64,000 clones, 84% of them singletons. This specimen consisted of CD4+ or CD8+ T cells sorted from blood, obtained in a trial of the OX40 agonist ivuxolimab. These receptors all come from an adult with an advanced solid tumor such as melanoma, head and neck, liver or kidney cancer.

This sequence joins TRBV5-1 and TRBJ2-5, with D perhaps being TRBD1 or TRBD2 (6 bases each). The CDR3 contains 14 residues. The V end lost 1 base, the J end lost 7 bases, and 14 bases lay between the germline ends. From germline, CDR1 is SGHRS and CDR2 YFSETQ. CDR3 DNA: TGCGCCAGCAGCTTGTCGGGGGCCGGAGGGACCCAGTACTTC. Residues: CASSLSGAGGTQYF.

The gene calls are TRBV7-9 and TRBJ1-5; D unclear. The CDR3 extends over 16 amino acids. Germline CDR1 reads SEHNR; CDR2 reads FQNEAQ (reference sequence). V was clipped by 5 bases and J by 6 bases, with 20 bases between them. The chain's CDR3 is CASSQTTAQEGQPQHF. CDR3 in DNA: TGTGCCAGCAGCCAAACCACCGCCCAAGAGGGTCAGCCCCAGCATTTT.

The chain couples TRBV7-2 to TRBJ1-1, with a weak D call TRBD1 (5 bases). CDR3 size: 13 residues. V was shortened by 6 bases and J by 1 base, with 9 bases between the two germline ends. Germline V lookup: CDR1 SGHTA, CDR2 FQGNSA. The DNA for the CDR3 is TGTGCCAGCAGTCGCGACAGGAACACTGAAGCTTTCTTT. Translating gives CASSRDRNTEAFF.

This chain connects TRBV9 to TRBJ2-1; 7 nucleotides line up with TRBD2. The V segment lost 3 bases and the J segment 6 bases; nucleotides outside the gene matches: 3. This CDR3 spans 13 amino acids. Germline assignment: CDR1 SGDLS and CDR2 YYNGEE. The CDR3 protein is CASSARGVNEQFF. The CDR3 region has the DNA TGTGCCAGCAGCGCCCGGGGGGTCAATGAGCAGTTCTTC.

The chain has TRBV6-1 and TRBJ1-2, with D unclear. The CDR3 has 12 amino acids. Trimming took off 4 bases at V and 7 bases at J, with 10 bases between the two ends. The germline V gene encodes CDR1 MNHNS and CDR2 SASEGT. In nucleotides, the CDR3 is TGTGCCAGCAGTGTGATAGATTCTGGCTACACCTTC. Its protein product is CASSVIDSGYTF.

CDR3 sequence (DNA): TGTGCCAGTAGTATAGCTGGTACAGGGGGGTCGGCAACTAATGAAAAACTGTTTTTT. Its translation: CASSIAGTGGSATNEKLFF. This chain connects TRBV19 to TRBJ1-4; 8 positions agree with TRBD1. The junction had 10 bases not matched to a gene; V was cut back by 1 base and J by 0 bases. Germline CDR1 reads LNHDA; CDR2 reads SQIVND (reference sequence). There are 19 residues in the CDR3.

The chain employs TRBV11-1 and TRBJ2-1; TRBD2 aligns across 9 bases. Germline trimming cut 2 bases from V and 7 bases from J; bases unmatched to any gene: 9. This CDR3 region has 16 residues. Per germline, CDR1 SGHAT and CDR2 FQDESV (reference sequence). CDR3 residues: CASSLRGGRARNEQFF. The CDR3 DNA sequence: TGTGCCAGCAGCTTAAGAGGCGGGAGGGCCAGGAATGAGCAGTTCTTC.

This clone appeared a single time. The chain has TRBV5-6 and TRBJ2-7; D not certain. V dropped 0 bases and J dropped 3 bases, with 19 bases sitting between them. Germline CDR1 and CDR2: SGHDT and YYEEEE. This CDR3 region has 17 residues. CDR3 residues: CASSLGVQLEFSYEQYF. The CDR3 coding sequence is TGTGCCAGCAGCTTGGGGGTTCAGCTTGAGTTTAGCTACGAGCAGTACTTC. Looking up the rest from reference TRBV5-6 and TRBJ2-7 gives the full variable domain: DAGVTQSPTHLIKTRGQQVTLRCSPKSGHDTVSWYQQALGQGPQFIFQYYEEEERQRGNFPDRFSGHQFPNYSSELNVNALLLGDSALYLCASSLGVQLEFSYEQYFGPGTRLTVT.

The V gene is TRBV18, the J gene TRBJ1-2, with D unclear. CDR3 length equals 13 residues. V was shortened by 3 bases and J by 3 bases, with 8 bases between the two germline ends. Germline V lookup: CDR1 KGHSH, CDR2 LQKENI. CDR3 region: CASSPGLDYGYTF. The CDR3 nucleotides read TGTGCCAGCTCACCGGGATTGGACTATGGCTACACCTTC.

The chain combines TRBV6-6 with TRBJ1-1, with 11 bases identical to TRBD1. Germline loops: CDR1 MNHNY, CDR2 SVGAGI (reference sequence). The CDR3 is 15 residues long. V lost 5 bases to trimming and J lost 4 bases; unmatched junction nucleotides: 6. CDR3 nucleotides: TGTGCCAGCAGTCTCTCCGGGACAGGGGGCACTGAAGCTTTCTTT. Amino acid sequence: CASSLSGTGGTEAFF.